The T cell receptor beta chain described here comes from a study of T cells after posttransplantation cyclophosphamide. General study results and limits: After PTCy, TRB diversity resembled that of CNI/methotrexate controls. Later post-transplant blood repertoires were often dominated by donor CD8+ memory clones. Tissue-infiltrating T cells from skin or gut overlapped little with blood T cells.

Clones were read by immunoSEQ multiplex PCR, and TCRdb kept only the in-frame ones, dropping some. The record shows about 26,000 clones for this sample, with no singletons present. This clone came up many times. Its antigen is still unknown. Sequences were obtained from PBMCs. The TCR sequence derives from a man over 45 in good health, CMV-negative, and a related stem cell transplant donor.

This CDR3 reads CAISSLPTSAQISYNEQFF. The CDR3 bases are TGTGCCATCAGTTCCCTACCGACTAGCGCCCAAATCTCCTACAATGAGCAGTTCTTC. J is TRBJ2-1 and V is TRBV10-3, with 8 bases that match TRBD2. The CDR3 covers 19 residues. The V gene's germline CDR1 is ENHRY and CDR2 SYGVKD. Trimming took 5 bases from V and 0 from J; bases not matched to a gene: 15.